This TCR beta chain originates from a study of blood T cell repertoires in COVID-19. Germline V gene lookup returns CDR1 SNHLY and CDR2 FYNNEI. The V end lost 8 bases, the J end lost 4 bases, and 14 bases lay between the germline ends. The CDR3 loop spans 13 amino acids. Some clones are missing from TCRdb's copy, which holds only in-frame ones; the method was immunoSEQ multiplex PCR. Here the sample spans roughly 330,000 clones, about 87% being singletons. The chain joins TRBV2 to TRBJ1-2, with D possibly matching TRBD1 (5 bases). Sequenced input: PBMCs or T cells enriched from blood (not recorded which). The TCR originated in a woman aged 30 to 39 who had recovered from COVID-19. DNA for the CDR3: TGTGCCAGCGGAGGGACGGGGAGCTATGGCTACACCTTC. Translated: CASGGTGSYGYTF.